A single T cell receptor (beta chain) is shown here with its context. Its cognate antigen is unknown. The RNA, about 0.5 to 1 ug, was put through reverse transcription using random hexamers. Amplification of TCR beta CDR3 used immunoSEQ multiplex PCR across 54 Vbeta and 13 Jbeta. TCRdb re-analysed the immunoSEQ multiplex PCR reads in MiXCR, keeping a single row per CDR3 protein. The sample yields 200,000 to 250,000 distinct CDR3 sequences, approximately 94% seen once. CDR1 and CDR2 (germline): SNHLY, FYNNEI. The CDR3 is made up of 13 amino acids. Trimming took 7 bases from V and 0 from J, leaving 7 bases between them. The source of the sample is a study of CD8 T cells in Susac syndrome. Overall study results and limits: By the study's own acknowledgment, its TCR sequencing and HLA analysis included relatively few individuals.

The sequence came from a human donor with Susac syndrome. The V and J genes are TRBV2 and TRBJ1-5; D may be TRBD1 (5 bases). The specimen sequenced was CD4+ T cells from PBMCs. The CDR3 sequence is CASKGNSNQPQHF. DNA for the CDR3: TGTGCCAGCAAGGGGAATAGCAATCAGCCCCAGCATTTT.